This entry lists 24 T cell receptor beta chains sequenced from one sample in a study of shared clonotypes between healthy human individuals. The data were produced by immunoSEQ multiplex PCR, yet TCRdb's version contains in-frame clones alone and is incomplete. The sample lists a few million clones, around 94% occurring once. Sequences were obtained from naive CD4+ T cells sorted from blood. As for subset: CD45RA+ positively selected. The receptors here all came from a man aged 18 to 30 in good health.

This chain uses TRBV6-1 with TRBJ1-1, with D unclear. This CDR3 region has 11 residues. The V and J ends lost 6 bases and 4 bases respectively, with 6 bases between them. The V gene's germline CDR1 is MNHNS and CDR2 SASEGT. Here the CDR3 DNA reads TGTGCCAGCAGGTTAGTCACTGAAGCTTTCTTT. This codes for CASRLVTEAFF.

The chain couples TRBV5-1 to TRBJ2-3, with D tentatively TRBD1 (5 bases). Trimming cost V 3 bases and J 4 bases, with 12 bases left between them. The germline V gene has CDR1 SGHRS and CDR2 YFSETQ. This CDR3 contains 14 residues. The CDR3 DNA sequence: TGCGCCAGCAGCTGGCAGGGTGGGGCAGATACGCAGTATTTT. Translating gives CASSWQGGADTQYF.

The chain combines TRBV28 with TRBJ1-1; D remains ambiguous. The ends were cut back, 5 bases at V and 3 bases at J, with 13 bases in the middle. CDR3 length equals 14 residues. CDR1 MDHEN and CDR2 SYDVKM come from the germline V gene. The CDR3 DNA reads TGTGCCAGCAGTATTAGAGAGGGATACACTGAAGCTTTCTTT. It yields the protein CASSIREGYTEAFF.

Turning to this clone: Other DNA sequences from this sample encode an identical CDR3 as well. The chain has TRBV6-1 and TRBJ2-7, with TRBD1 matching over 7 bases. V shed 6 bases, J shed 10 bases, and the junction held 6 bases outside the gene matches. This CDR3 spans 11 amino acids. The germline V gene encodes CDR1 MNHNS and CDR2 SASEGT. CDR3 in amino acids: CASSQGQEQYF. CDR3 DNA: TGTGCCAGCAGCCAAGGACAGGAACAGTACTTC.

The V and J genes are TRBV6-1 and TRBJ1-3; weak D call: TRBD1 (5 bases). The CDR3 is 15 amino acids. Germline V gives CDR1 MNHNS, CDR2 SASEGT. The V end lost 2 bases, the J end lost 3 bases, and 11 bases lay between the germline ends. DNA of the CDR3: TGTGCCAGCAGTGAAACCCCGCAGGGTGGAAACACCATATATTTT. Translated: CASSETPQGGNTIYF.

The gene calls are TRBV28 and TRBJ2-7, with D perhaps assigned TRBD1 or TRBD2 (5 bases each). The CDR3 has 14 amino acids. The V and J ends lost 6 bases and 4 bases respectively, with 16 bases between them. The germline V gene encodes CDR1 MDHEN and CDR2 SYDVKM. CDR3 sequence reads: CASRGHEGQYEQYF. In DNA, the CDR3 is TGTGCCAGCAGAGGGCACGAGGGGCAGTACGAGCAGTACTTC.

The V call is TRBV18, the J call TRBJ1-1; D is undetermined. V was trimmed by 0 bases and J by 5 bases, leaving 13 bases between them. The CDR3 is made up of 15 amino acids. Germline loops: CDR1 KGHSH, CDR2 LQKENI. The CDR3, as DNA: TGTGCCAGCTCACCACCAAAGGGAGCCGCGACTGAAGCTTTCTTT. This gives the protein CASSPPKGAATEAFF.

CDR3 residues: CASSLAMKDTQYF. CDR3 DNA sequence: TGCGCCAGCAGCTTGGCCATGAAAGATACGCAGTATTTT. The rearrangement joins TRBV5-1 to TRBJ2-3; D remains unclear. V lost 0 bases, J lost 5 bases, and 7 bases lay in between. Looked up from germline, CDR1 is SGHRS and CDR2 is YFSETQ. CDR3 length: 13 residues. Complete variable domain (other parts from reference TRBV5-1 and TRBJ2-3): KAGVTQTPRYLIKTRGQQVTLSCSPISGHRSVSWYQQTPGQGLQFLFEYFSETQRNKGNFPGRFSGRQFSNSRSEMNVSTLELGDSALYLCASSLAMKDTQYFGPGTRLTVL.

This chain links TRBV11-2 with TRBJ1-1; D may be TRBD1 (5 bases). Germline CDR1 and CDR2: SGHAT and FQNNGV. The CDR3 sequence is 15 residues long. The V and J ends lost 5 bases and 2 bases respectively, with 15 bases between them. CDR3 region: CASSRGSGTNTEAFF. The CDR3 DNA reads TGTGCCAGCAGCCGGGGATCAGGGACTAACACTGAAGCTTTCTTT.

A remark on this clone: At the DNA level, this CDR3 is encoded by other sequences in the same sample as well. The chain recombines TRBV5-1 with TRBJ1-1; unclear D gene. Germline CDR1 is SGHRS and CDR2 is YFSETQ. V was trimmed by 2 bases and J by 1 base, leaving 6 bases between them. The CDR3 loop spans 13 amino acids. The CDR3 DNA reads TGCGCCAGCAGCTTAGACCGGAACACTGAAGCTTTCTTT. This codes for CASSLDRNTEAFF.

The rearrangement joins TRBV5-8 to TRBJ1-2; possible D gene TRBD1, 6 bases. Germline CDR1 is SGHTS and CDR2 is YDEGEE. The CDR3 sequence is 13 residues long. V was cut by 0 bases and J by 12 bases, with 15 bases left in between. The DNA for the CDR3 is TGTGCCAGCAGCTTGGGGAGGGACATCCAGGACACCTTC. This gives the protein CASSLGRDIQDTF. The complete variable domain, with remaining parts taken from reference TRBV5-8 and TRBJ1-2, reads EAGVTQSPTHLIKTRGQQATLRCSPISGHTSVYWYQQALGLGLQFLLWYDEGEERNRGNFPPRFSGRQFPNYSSELNVNALELEDSALYLCASSLGRDIQDTFGSGTRLTVV.

This chain connects TRBV10-3 to TRBJ1-2; D possibly corresponds to TRBD1 (6 bases). Germline values: CDR1 ENHRY, CDR2 SYGVKD. Trimming took off 8 bases at V and 5 bases at J, with 15 bases between the two ends. The CDR3 runs 13 residues. CDR3 loop: CAIDKGGVYGYTF. The CDR3 DNA reads TGTGCCATCGATAAGGGGGGTGTTTATGGCTACACCTTC.

This chain connects TRBV4-1 to TRBJ1-1; no clear D gene. Germline V lookup: CDR1 MGHRA, CDR2 YSYEKL. The CDR3 totals 16 residues. V lost 0 bases to trimming and J lost 0 bases, with 11 bases between them. The CDR3 region has the DNA TGCGCCAGCAGCCAAGATCGGGCAGCCCTGAACACTGAAGCTTTCTTT. This codes for CASSQDRAALNTEAFF.

Only one count was recorded for this clone. The V gene is TRBV5-1, the J gene TRBJ2-3; D is undetermined. V was clipped by 5 bases and J by 3 bases, with 19 bases between them. This CDR3 is built from 16 residues. The V gene's germline CDR1 is SGHRS and CDR2 YFSETQ. The CDR3 loop is CASRRRASSGTDTQYF. In nucleotides, the CDR3 is TGCGCCAGCAGGCGTAGGGCCAGTTCTGGGACAGATACGCAGTATTTT.

The J gene is TRBJ2-1, the V gene TRBV6-1, with 8 bases aligning to TRBD2. The V gene end was trimmed by 6 bases and the J gene end by 5 bases; junction bases not matched to a gene: 3. Germline V lookup: CDR1 MNHNS, CDR2 SASEGT. The CDR3 spans 13 residues. The CDR3 region is CASRVAGNNEQFF. The CDR3 coding sequence is TGTGCCAGCAGGGTAGCGGGGAACAATGAGCAGTTCTTC.

V and J are TRBV6-1 and TRBJ1-2; D is unresolved. V lost 6 bases and J lost 0, with 11 bases in between. Germline loops: CDR1 MNHNS, CDR2 SASEGT. This CDR3 region has 14 residues. CDR3 loop: CASRRESSNYGYTF. Written as DNA, the CDR3 is TGTGCCAGCAGAAGAGAATCCTCTAACTATGGCTACACCTTC.

This clone came up once. Relative to the germline gene, one junction end is altered; a read error may explain this. This chain joins TRBV5-4 and TRBJ1-2; D is ambiguous. Germline V lookup: CDR1 SGHNT, CDR2 YYREEE (reference sequence). CDR3 length: 13 residues. CDR3 coding DNA: TGTGCCAGCAGGTTGGGAACTAACTATGGCTACACCTTC. This sequence encodes CASRLGTNYGYTF.

V gene TRBV2 combines with J gene TRBJ1-5, with D unclear. CDR3 size: 14 residues. V dropped 3 bases and J dropped 3 bases, with 9 bases sitting between them. Per germline, CDR1 SNHLY and CDR2 FYNNEI. CDR3 sequence (DNA): TGTGCCAGCAGTGACCTGGCCGCCAATCAGCCCCAGCATTTT. Its translation is CASSDLAANQPQHF.

The table lists this clone with a count of one. This sample also contains other DNA sequences that code for the same CDR3. The V gene is TRBV5-1, the J gene TRBJ2-7; no firm D call. The V gene lost 4 bases and the J gene lost 3 bases, with 14 bases spanning the gap. Germline V gene sequence: CDR1 SGHRS, CDR2 YFSETQ. The CDR3 is 14 residues long. This CDR3 is CASSTDGSSYEQYF. The CDR3 nucleotides read TGCGCCAGCAGCACCGATGGCAGCAGCTACGAGCAGTACTTC.

The rearrangement links TRBV28 to TRBJ1-2; D is unclear. The CDR3 length is 14 residues. Germline loops: CDR1 MDHEN, CDR2 SYDVKM. Between the trimmed V and J ends, which lost 1 base and 8 bases, there was a span of 14 bases. The CDR3 nucleotides read TGTGCCAGCAGTTTATCCGCCGGGTTTGGGGGCTACACCTTC. The encoded protein is CASSLSAGFGGYTF.

The table lists this clone with a few counts. J is TRBJ1-2 and V is TRBV30; D might be TRBD1 (5 bases). This CDR3 is 13 amino acids long. Trimming removed 1 base at V and 4 bases at J, with 10 bases between. Germline CDR1 GTSNPN, CDR2 SVGIG (reference sequence). As DNA, the CDR3 is TGTGCCTGGAGTGGGGTGGGACTCTATGGCTACACCTTC. Translated: CAWSGVGLYGYTF.

In the case of this clone: Other nucleotide sequences in the sample specify the same CDR3. This chain connects TRBV6-6 to TRBJ1-4, with 8 bases aligning to TRBD1. Trimming cost V 5 bases and J 7 bases; bases outside gene matches: 9. Germline V lookup: CDR1 MNHNY, CDR2 SVGAGI (reference sequence). The CDR3 length is 15 residues. CDR3 coding DNA: TGTGCCAGCAGTCTCGGACAGGGTAGGAGTGAAAAACTGTTTTTT. Translation: CASSLGQGRSEKLFF.

This sequence joins TRBV6-1 and TRBJ1-2; 8 bases line up with TRBD1. CDR1 and CDR2 (germline): MNHNS, SASEGT. Germline trimming cut 6 bases from V and 6 bases from J; bases unmatched to any gene: 12. The CDR3 runs to 15 residues. The CDR3 protein is CASREWTGTFDGYTF. Written as DNA, the CDR3 is TGTGCCAGCAGGGAATGGACAGGGACATTCGATGGCTACACCTTC.

The chain recombines TRBV6-1 with TRBJ1-2; TRBD1 aligns across 7 bases. The CDR3 is made up of 15 amino acids. V trimming: 5 bases; J trimming: 1 base; junction bases outside the gene matches: 7. Germline CDR1 is MNHNS and CDR2 is SASEGT. CDR3 sequence reads: CASSPRTGVNYGYTF. CDR3 nucleotide sequence: TGTGCCAGCAGTCCTAGGACAGGAGTTAACTATGGCTACACCTTC.